Shown below are 30 T cell receptor beta chains from a single sample sequenced in a study of blood T cells in healthy people across ages (dated by TCRdb to 2014 to 2015). The library was prepared using 5' RACE. Sequencing was carried out with an Illumina HiSeq 2500. The second PCR ran for roughly 7 to 12 cycles and used a J-beta primer mix along with a sample-barcoded 5' primer. The public reads were reanalyzed by TCRdb: fastp trimming at Q25, MiXCR alignment, in-frame beta chains only. For every CDR3 protein sequence, its rows merge into one entry that carries the most common genes and DNA. The sample has fewer than 2,000,000 distinct CDR3 sequences on record, 34% of them singletons. The top ten constitute 10% to 12% of the sample. The source material was blood. Receptors originate from a woman aged 30 to 39 in good health.

This clonotype was picked up a small number of times. The chain has TRBV7-3 and TRBJ2-3; possibly TRBD1 for D (6 bases). Between the trimmed V and J ends, which lost 5 bases and 1 base, there was a span of 13 bases. The CDR3 consists of 15 residues. Germline CDR1 and CDR2: SGHTA and FQGTGA. The CDR3 sequence is CASSTNRVGTDTQYF. CDR3 bases: TGTGCCAGCAGCACGAACAGGGTTGGCACAGATACGCAGTATTTT.

The rearrangement joins TRBV27 to TRBJ1-1, with 7 bases aligning to TRBD1. The germline gives CDR1 MNHEY, CDR2 SMNVEV (reference sequence). The V segment lost 4 bases and the J segment 0 bases; nucleotides outside the gene matches: 8. The CDR3 extends over 16 amino acids. The CDR3 region is CASSSYRGSMNTEAFF. DNA for the CDR3: TGTGCCAGCAGTTCGTACAGGGGCTCCATGAACACTGAAGCTTTCTTT.

This clonotype showed up just a few times. V is TRBV20-1 and J is TRBJ2-3; 12 nucleotides align to TRBD2. Germline values: CDR1 DFQATT, CDR2 SNEGSKA (reference sequence). The CDR3 is 18 amino acids. The V segment lost 2 bases and the J segment 1 base; nucleotides outside the gene matches: 10. DNA for the CDR3: TGCAGTGCTAGACCGAGACTAGCGGGAGTCTCTGGCACAGATACGCAGTATTTT. Translating gives CSARPRLAGVSGTDTQYF.

The genes are TRBV4-1 and TRBJ2-7, with a weak D call TRBD1 (7 bases). Trimming took 3 bases from V and 0 from J, leaving 12 bases between them. The V gene's germline CDR1 is MGHRA and CDR2 YSYEKL. CDR3 length equals 15 residues. Written as DNA, the CDR3 is TGCGCCAGCAGCCAGCGGGGACAGATCTCCTACGAGCAGTACTTC. Amino acids: CASSQRGQISYEQYF.

This clonotype has a handful of counts. V usage is TRBV7-9 and J usage is TRBJ1-1; D unclear. The germline V gene has CDR1 SEHNR and CDR2 FQNEAQ (reference sequence). Trimming took 6 bases from V and 10 from J, leaving 15 bases between them. The CDR3 consists of 12 residues. CDR3 bases: TGTGCCAGCAGTCCGGGCCCCCAGGCAGCTTTCTTT. Its protein product is CASSPGPQAAFF.

Remarks on this clonotype: The junction and the germline gene differ at one end; a read error may be behind it. The chain links TRBV27 to TRBJ1-2; TRBD1 aligns across 7 bases. This CDR3 is built from 15 residues. Germline-derived CDR1 and CDR2 are MNHEY and SMNVEV (reference sequence). The CDR3 bases are TGTGCCAGCAGTCCCCTGACAGGGAGGTCGTATGGCTACATCTTC. Translated, it gives CASSPLTGRSYGYIF.

With regard to this clonotype: This may stem from a read error, because a much larger clone lies one nucleotide away. This chain joins TRBV4-1 and TRBJ2-1; D is possibly TRBD2 (5 bases). The CDR3 loop spans 14 amino acids. Germline values: CDR1 MGHRA, CDR2 YSYEKL. V lost 6 bases and J 4 bases, leaving 13 bases between the germline ends. The CDR3 sequence: CASRGGLLYNEQFF. CDR3 in DNA: TGCGCCAGCAGGGGCGGACTCTTGTACAATGAGCAGTTCTTC.

Regarding this clonotype: Possible read error: a much larger clone is one base away. This chain connects TRBV29-1 to TRBJ2-7; D gene uncertain. In germline, CDR1 is SQVTM, CDR2 ANQGSEA. This CDR3 is built from 12 residues. Trimming pared 7 bases from V and 2 bases from J, leaving 12 bases between. The CDR3 protein is CSAELTAYEQYF. The CDR3 DNA reads TGCAGCGCTGAGCTCACAGCCTACGAGCAGTACTTC.

V and J are TRBV9 and TRBJ2-3, with D maybe TRBD2 (6 bases). Germline V CDR1 and CDR2: SGDLS, YYNGEE. V dropped 2 bases and J dropped 0 bases, with 13 bases sitting between them. This CDR3 is 16 amino acids long. The CDR3 loop is CASSVSVGGSTDTQYF. The CDR3 DNA is TGTGCCAGCAGCGTTTCCGTTGGAGGGAGCACAGATACGCAGTATTTT.

This clonotype occurred once. The rearrangement links TRBV6-1 to TRBJ1-2; 7 nucleotides match TRBD1. The V gene's germline CDR1 is MNHNS and CDR2 SASEGT. The CDR3 totals 15 residues. Unmatched junction bases numbered 4, after V lost 3 bases and J lost 0 bases. The CDR3, as DNA: TGTGCCAGCAGTGAGCCTGGGACAGCTAACTATGGCTACACCTTC. As protein: CASSEPGTANYGYTF.

The chain carries TRBV27 and TRBJ2-3; the D gene is possibly TRBD2 (5 bases). The CDR3 spans 13 residues. Germline CDR1 is MNHEY and CDR2 is SMNVEV (reference sequence). The V gene lost 6 bases and the J gene lost 9 bases, with 16 bases spanning the gap. The CDR3 bases are TGTGCCAGCAGATCTGGAGGTATCGGGACGCAGTATTTT. Translating it yields CASRSGGIGTQYF.

The chain couples TRBV5-1 to TRBJ2-1; TRBD2 might be the D (5 bases). This CDR3 has 15 amino acids. CDR1 and CDR2 from the germline V gene are SGHRS and YFSETQ. V was cut by 2 bases and J by 9 bases, with 18 bases left in between. CDR3 sequence: CASSLVSPLGSEQFF. DNA for the CDR3: TGCGCCAGCAGCTTAGTATCCCCCCTAGGGAGTGAGCAGTTCTTC.

V gene TRBV27 combines with J gene TRBJ2-7, with TRBD1 as a possible D gene (6 bases). The ends were cut back, 8 bases at V and 0 bases at J, with 14 bases in the middle. The CDR3 consists of 14 residues. The germline gives CDR1 MNHEY, CDR2 SMNVEV (reference sequence). Here the CDR3 reads CASSDSLYSYEQYF. Here the CDR3 DNA reads TGTGCCAGCTCGGACAGCCTATACTCCTACGAGCAGTACTTC.

Many counts were recorded for this clonotype. This chain uses TRBV6-1 with TRBJ2-1, with TRBD1 as a possible D gene (7 bases). CDR1 is MNHNS, CDR2 SASEGT, per germline. With 6 bases removed from V and 5 bases from J, the gap between germline ends came to 17 bases. This CDR3 spans 15 amino acids. Here the CDR3 DNA reads TGTGCCAGCAGCGCGGGACAGCTGGGAAACAATGAGCAGTTCTTC. Its translation is CASSAGQLGNNEQFF.

The chain recombines TRBV20-1 with TRBJ2-1; the D is unclear. CDR3 length equals 13 residues. V was pared by 1 base and J by 6 bases, with 10 bases between. Germline assignment: CDR1 DFQATT and CDR2 SNEGSKA (reference sequence). CDR3 sequence: CSARVTRINEQFF. For the CDR3, the DNA is TGCAGTGCTAGAGTGACACGCATCAATGAGCAGTTCTTC.

The chain links TRBV2 to TRBJ1-2; D is ambiguous. Trimming stripped 3 bases from V and 3 bases from J, with 8 bases between. Germline CDR1 and CDR2: SNHLY and FYNNEI. The CDR3 loop spans 13 amino acids. The CDR3, as DNA: TGTGCCAGCAGTGACGGCGAACACTATGGCTACACCTTC. Translated: CASSDGEHYGYTF.

This clonotype was detected only once. The chain recombines TRBV29-1 with TRBJ2-7, with TRBD2 as a possible D gene (7 bases). Per germline, CDR1 SQVTM and CDR2 ANQGSEA. The CDR3 runs to 10 residues. V was pared by 6 bases and J by 7 bases, with 10 bases between. CDR3 amino acids: CSVGGPEQYF. CDR3 in DNA: TGCAGCGTGGGGGGGCCGGAGCAGTACTTC.

This clonotype was recorded once. The germline gene is not matched at one end of the junction; a read error may be the cause. The chain carries TRBV27 and TRBJ2-7; D uncertain. The germline gives CDR1 MNHEY, CDR2 SMNVEV (reference sequence). The CDR3 totals 13 residues. The CDR3 region is CAGSLGRSYEQYF. CDR3 DNA: TGTGCCGGCAGTTTAGGTCGGTCCTACGAGCAGTACTTC.

This clonotype was seen only a few times. The rearrangement links TRBV20-1 to TRBJ1-4; D is possibly TRBD1 (5 bases). The germline CDR1 and CDR2 sequences are DFQATT and SNEGSKA (reference sequence). The CDR3 spans 12 residues. Trimming shortened V by 4 bases and J by 3 bases, and 6 bases separated the two germline ends. DNA of the CDR3: TGCAGTGCTACAGGGTCTAATGAAAAACTGTTTTTT. It encodes CSATGSNEKLFF.

This clonotype was found once. V usage is TRBV5-4 and J usage is TRBJ2-2, with 13 bases lining up with TRBD2. Losses at the gene ends were 7 bases for V and 6 bases for J; bases not matched to a gene: 9. The length of the CDR3 is 16 residues. Germline loops: CDR1 SGHNT, CDR2 YYREEE (reference sequence). CDR3 coding DNA: TGTGCCAGCGGCTCGCGGACTAGCGGGAGACCCGGGGAGCTGTTTTTT. It yields the protein CASGSRTSGRPGELFF. The full variable domain, rest sourced from reference TRBV5-4 and TRBJ2-2, is ETGVTQSPTHLIKTRGQQVTLRCSSQSGHNTVSWYQQALGQGPQFIFQYYREEENGRGNFPPRFSGLQFPNYSSELNVNALELDDSALYLCASGSRTSGRPGELFFGEGSRLTVL.

The chain carries TRBV6-1 and TRBJ2-1; a weak D match, TRBD2 (6 bases). Per the germline V gene, CDR1 is MNHNS and CDR2 is SASEGT. The CDR3 sequence is 14 residues long. V dropped 6 bases and J dropped 3 bases, with 12 bases sitting between them. The CDR3 nucleotides are TGTGCCAGCAGGGAGGGACGGCGCTACAATGAGCAGTTCTTC. As protein: CASREGRRYNEQFF.

CDR3 coding DNA: TGCGCCAGCAGCCAAGAAAATTTGGGACCCAATCAGCCCCAGCATTTT. Protein: CASSQENLGPNQPQHF. The chain employs TRBV4-1 and TRBJ1-5; tentative D call: TRBD1 (5 bases). This CDR3 comprises 16 residues. The V and J ends lost 0 bases and 3 bases respectively, with 12 bases between them. Germline values: CDR1 MGHRA, CDR2 YSYEKL.

This clonotype was detected many times. The chain has TRBV29-1 and TRBJ2-7, with 8 nucleotides matching TRBD1. Germline V lookup: CDR1 SQVTM, CDR2 ANQGSEA. The CDR3 covers 12 residues. The junction had 1 base not matched to a gene; V was cut back by 6 bases and J by 0 bases. The CDR3 DNA sequence: TGCAGCGTAGGACAGGGCTCCTACGAGCAGTACTTC. This encodes CSVGQGSYEQYF.

This chain connects TRBV28 to TRBJ2-1; 7 nucleotides match TRBD1. V shed 5 bases and J 6 bases; nucleotides not matched to a gene: 13. CDR1 is MDHEN and CDR2 is SYDVKM in the germline V gene. This CDR3 spans 16 amino acids. The DNA for the CDR3 is TGTGCCAGCAGTCTGATTACAGGGGTAAGGCCCAATGAGCAGTTCTTC. Amino acids: CASSLITGVRPNEQFF.

This clonotype has at least ten counts. This chain links TRBV29-1 with TRBJ2-7; 7 bases are a match to TRBD1. Germline V gene sequence: CDR1 SQVTM, CDR2 ANQGSEA. The CDR3 contains 11 residues. The trim removed 6 bases at V and 5 bases at J, leaving 4 bases unmatched. The CDR3 protein is CSVGDSHEQYF. DNA of the CDR3: TGCAGCGTCGGGGACAGCCACGAGCAGTACTTC.

The V gene is TRBV21-1, the J gene TRBJ1-5; the table's D call, TRBD1, has no DNA check behind it. TRBV21-1 is recorded as a pseudogene. The CDR3 covers 13 residues. CDR3 coding DNA: TGTGCCAGCAGCGGACACCGAAATCAGCCCCAGCATTTT. It encodes CASSGHRNQPQHF.

The rearrangement joins TRBV20-1 to TRBJ2-2; a possible D gene is TRBD2 (7 bases). CDR1 and CDR2 (germline): DFQATT, SNEGSKA (reference sequence). There are 17 residues in the CDR3. V was pared by 1 base and J by 1 base, with 16 bases between. For the CDR3, the DNA is TGCAGTGCTAGAGTTCCGCGGGGGCCGGAGAACACCGGGGAGCTGTTTTTT. This gives the protein CSARVPRGPENTGELFF.

With respect to this clonotype: This may be a read error, as it is one base from a much larger clone. The V and J genes are TRBV11-2 and TRBJ1-2; D remains ambiguous. V was trimmed by 3 bases and J by 6 bases, leaving 11 bases between them. From germline, CDR1 is SGHAT and CDR2 FQNNGV. The CDR3 spans 13 residues. DNA of the CDR3: TGTGCCAGCAGCTTTGGGCAGCGGGATGGCTACACCTTC. Protein: CASSFGQRDGYTF.

This chain joins TRBV4-1 and TRBJ1-1; D is uncertain. Looked up from germline, CDR1 is MGHRA and CDR2 is YSYEKL. V lost 0 bases and J 5 bases, leaving 7 bases between the germline ends. The CDR3 length is 13 residues. CDR3 amino acids: CASSQEEPTEAFF. CDR3 bases: TGCGCCAGCAGCCAAGAGGAGCCGACTGAAGCTTTCTTT.

This clonotype was seen a few times. V gene TRBV4-1 combines with J gene TRBJ2-7; D is unclear. The CDR3 is made up of 14 amino acids. Trimming pared 4 bases from V and 5 bases from J, leaving 15 bases between. CDR1 MGHRA and CDR2 YSYEKL come from the germline V gene. CDR3 nucleotide sequence: TGCGCCAGCAGCCTCGGACGGCCCCCGCACGAGCAGTACTTC. As protein: CASSLGRPPHEQYF.